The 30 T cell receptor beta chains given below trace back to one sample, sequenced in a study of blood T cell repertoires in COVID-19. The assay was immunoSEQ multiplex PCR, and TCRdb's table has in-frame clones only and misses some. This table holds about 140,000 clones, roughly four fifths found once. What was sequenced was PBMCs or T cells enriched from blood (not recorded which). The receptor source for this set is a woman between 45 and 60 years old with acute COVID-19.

CDR3 amino acids: CAILAGGGADTQYF. CDR3 sequence (DNA): TGTGCCATCCTAGCGGGAGGGGGTGCAGATACGCAGTATTTT. The chain has TRBV2 and TRBJ2-3; TRBD2 agrees at 12 bases. After removal of 10 bases from V and 4 bases from J, the junction contained 6 bases not matched to a gene. CDR1 is SNHLY, CDR2 FYNNEI, per germline. CDR3 size: 14 residues.

The CDR3 reads CASSDRGKSSYNEQFF. CDR3 bases: TGTGCCAGCAGCGACCGGGGGAAAAGCTCCTACAATGAGCAGTTCTTC. The chain couples TRBV6-2 or TRBV6-3 to TRBJ2-1; possibly TRBD2 for D (6 bases). The CDR3 sequence is 16 residues long. Trimming shortened V by 6 bases and J by 0 bases, and 15 bases separated the two germline ends. Germline CDR1 reads MNHEY; CDR2 reads SVGEGT.

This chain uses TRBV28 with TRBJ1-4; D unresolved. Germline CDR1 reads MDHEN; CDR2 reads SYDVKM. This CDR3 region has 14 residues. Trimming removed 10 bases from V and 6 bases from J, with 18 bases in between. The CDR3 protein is CATRMAGGDEKLFF. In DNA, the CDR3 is TGTGCCACCCGCATGGCCGGTGGAGATGAAAAACTGTTTTTT. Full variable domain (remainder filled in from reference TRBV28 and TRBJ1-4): DVKVTQSSRYLVKRTGEKVFLECVQDMDHENMFWYRQDPGLGLRLIYFSYDVKMKEKGDIPEGYSVSREKKERFSLILESASTNQTSMYLCATRMAGGDEKLFFGSGTQLSVL.

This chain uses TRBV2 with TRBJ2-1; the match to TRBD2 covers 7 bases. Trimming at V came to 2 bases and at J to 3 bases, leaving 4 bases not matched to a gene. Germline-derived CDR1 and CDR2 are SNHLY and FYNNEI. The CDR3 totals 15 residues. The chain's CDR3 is CASSETGGDYNEQFF. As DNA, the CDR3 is TGTGCCAGCAGTGAAACGGGAGGCGACTACAATGAGCAGTTCTTC.

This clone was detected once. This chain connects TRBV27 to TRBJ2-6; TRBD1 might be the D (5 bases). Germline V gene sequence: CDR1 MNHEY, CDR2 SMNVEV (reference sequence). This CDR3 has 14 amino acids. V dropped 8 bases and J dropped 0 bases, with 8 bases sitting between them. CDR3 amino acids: CASGQGSGANVLTF. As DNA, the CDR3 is TGTGCCAGCGGTCAGGGCTCTGGGGCCAACGTCCTGACTTTC.

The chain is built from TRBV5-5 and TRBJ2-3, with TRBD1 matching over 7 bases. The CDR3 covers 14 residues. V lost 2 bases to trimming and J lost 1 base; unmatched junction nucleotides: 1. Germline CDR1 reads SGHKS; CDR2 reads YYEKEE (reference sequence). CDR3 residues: CASSFQGGTDTQYF. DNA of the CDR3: TGTGCCAGCAGCTTTCAGGGGGGCACAGATACGCAGTATTTT.

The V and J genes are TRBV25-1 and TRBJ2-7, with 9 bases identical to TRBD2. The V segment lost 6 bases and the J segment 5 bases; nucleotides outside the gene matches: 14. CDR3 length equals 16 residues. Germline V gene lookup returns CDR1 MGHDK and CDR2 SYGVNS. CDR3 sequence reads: CASSALAGWPFDEQYF. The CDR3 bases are TGTGCCAGCAGCGCCCTAGCGGGGTGGCCGTTCGACGAGCAGTACTTC.

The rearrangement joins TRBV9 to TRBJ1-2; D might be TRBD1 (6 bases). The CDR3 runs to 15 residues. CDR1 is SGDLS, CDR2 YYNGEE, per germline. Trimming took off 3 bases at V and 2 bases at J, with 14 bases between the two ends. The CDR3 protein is CASSARTGQNYGYTF. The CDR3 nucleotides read TGTGCCAGCAGCGCTCGAACCGGACAGAACTATGGCTACACCTTC.

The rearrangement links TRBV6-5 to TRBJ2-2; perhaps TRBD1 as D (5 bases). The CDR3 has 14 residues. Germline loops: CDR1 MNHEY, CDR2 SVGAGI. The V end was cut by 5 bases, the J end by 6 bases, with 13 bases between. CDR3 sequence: CASSQGVVSGELFF. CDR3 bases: TGTGCCAGCAGTCAGGGCGTGGTCTCCGGGGAGCTGTTTTTT.

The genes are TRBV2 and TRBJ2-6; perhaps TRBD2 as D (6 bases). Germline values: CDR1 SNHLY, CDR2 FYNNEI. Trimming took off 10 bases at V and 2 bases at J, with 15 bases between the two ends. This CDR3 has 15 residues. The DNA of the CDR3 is TGTGCCACGAGGGCCGGAGGGACTGGGGCCAACGTCCTGACTTTC. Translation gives CATRAGGTGANVLTF.

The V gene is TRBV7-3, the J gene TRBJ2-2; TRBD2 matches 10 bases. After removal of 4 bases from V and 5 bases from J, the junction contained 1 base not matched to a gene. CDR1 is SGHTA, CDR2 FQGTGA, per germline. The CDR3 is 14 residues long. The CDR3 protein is CASSSGLATGELFF. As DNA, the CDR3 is TGTGCCAGCAGCTCGGGACTAGCGACCGGGGAGCTGTTTTTT. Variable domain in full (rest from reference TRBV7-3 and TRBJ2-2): GAGVSQTPSNKVTEKGKYVELRCDPISGHTALYWYRQSLGQGPEFLIYFQGTGAADDSGLPNDRFFAVRPEGSVSTLKIQRTERGDSAVYLCASSSGLATGELFFGEGSRLTVL.

The CDR3 is CASSGDRDYGYTF. The CDR3 coding sequence is TGTGCCAGCAGTGGGGACAGAGACTATGGCTACACCTTC. The J gene is TRBJ1-2, the V gene TRBV12-3 or TRBV12-4; 7 nucleotides line up with TRBD1. The CDR3 is made up of 13 amino acids. Trimming at V came to 5 bases and at J to 3 bases, leaving 3 bases not matched to a gene.

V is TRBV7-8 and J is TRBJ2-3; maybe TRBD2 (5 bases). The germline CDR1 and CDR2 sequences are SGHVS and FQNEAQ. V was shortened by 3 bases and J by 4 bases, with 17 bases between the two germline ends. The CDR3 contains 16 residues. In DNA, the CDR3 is TGTGCCAGCAGCTTTCTACCGGGTGGAGGTTCAGATACGCAGTATTTT. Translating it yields CASSFLPGGGSDTQYF.

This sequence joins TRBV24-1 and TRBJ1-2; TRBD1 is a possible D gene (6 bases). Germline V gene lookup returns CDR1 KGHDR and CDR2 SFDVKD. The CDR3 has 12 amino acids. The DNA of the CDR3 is TGTGCTAACACAGGGTCCCTTCATGGCTACACCTTC. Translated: CANTGSLHGYTF.

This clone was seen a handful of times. CDR3 in amino acids: CASSFRDRTKLFF. In nucleotides, the CDR3 is TGTGCCAGCAGTTTCCGGGACAGAACAAAACTGTTTTTT. J is TRBJ1-4 and V is TRBV27; 7 bases are shared with TRBD1. J gave up 10 bases and V 3 bases, and 5 bases lay outside the gene matches. CDR1 MNHEY and CDR2 SMNVEV come from the germline V gene (reference sequence). The CDR3 has 13 residues.

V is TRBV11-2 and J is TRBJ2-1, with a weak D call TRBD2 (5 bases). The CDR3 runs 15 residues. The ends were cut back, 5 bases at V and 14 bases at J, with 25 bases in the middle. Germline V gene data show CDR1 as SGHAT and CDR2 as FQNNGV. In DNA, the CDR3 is TGTGCCAGCAGCCTGAGCCAAAGGAGGCTCCAGAGGGAGTTCTTC. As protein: CASSLSQRRLQREFF.

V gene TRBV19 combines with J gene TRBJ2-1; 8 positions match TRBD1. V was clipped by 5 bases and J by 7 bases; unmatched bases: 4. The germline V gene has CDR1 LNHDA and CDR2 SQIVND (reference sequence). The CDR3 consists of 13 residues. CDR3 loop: CASSFDRGNEQFF. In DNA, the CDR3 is TGTGCCAGTAGTTTCGACAGGGGTAATGAGCAGTTCTTC.

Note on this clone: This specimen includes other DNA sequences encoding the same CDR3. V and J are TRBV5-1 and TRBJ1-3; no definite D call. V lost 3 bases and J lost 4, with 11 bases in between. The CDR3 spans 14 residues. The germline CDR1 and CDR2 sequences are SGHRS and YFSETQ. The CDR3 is CASSSQEGGNTIYF. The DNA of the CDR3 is TGCGCCAGCAGCTCCCAGGAGGGAGGAAACACCATATATTTT.

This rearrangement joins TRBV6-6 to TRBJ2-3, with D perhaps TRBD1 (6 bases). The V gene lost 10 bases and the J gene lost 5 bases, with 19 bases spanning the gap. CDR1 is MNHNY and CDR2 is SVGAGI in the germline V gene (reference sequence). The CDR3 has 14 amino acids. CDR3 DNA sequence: TGTGCCACCCGAACGGGACAAAATTTAGATACGCAGTATTTT. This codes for CATRTGQNLDTQYF.

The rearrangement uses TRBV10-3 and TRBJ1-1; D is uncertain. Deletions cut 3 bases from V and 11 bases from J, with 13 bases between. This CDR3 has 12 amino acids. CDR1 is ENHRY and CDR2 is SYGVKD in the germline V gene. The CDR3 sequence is CAISEGPQAAFF. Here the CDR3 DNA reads TGTGCCATCAGTGAAGGTCCTCAGGCGGCTTTCTTT.

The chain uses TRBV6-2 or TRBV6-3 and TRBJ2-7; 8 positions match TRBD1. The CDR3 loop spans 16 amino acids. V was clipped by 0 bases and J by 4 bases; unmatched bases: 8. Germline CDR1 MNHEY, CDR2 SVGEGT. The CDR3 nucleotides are TGTGCCAGCAGTTACTCGAAGCGGACAGGGTCATACGAGCAGTACTTC. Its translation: CASSYSKRTGSYEQYF.

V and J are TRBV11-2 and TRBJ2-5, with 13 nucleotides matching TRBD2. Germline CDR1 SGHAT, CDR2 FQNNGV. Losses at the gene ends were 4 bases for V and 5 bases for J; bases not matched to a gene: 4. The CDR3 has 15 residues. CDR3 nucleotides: TGTGCCAGCAGCTGGACTAGCGGGAGCCCGGAGACCCAGTACTTC. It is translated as CASSWTSGSPETQYF. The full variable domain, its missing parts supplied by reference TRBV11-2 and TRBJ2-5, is EAGVAQSPRYKIIEKRQSVAFWCNPISGHATLYWYQQILGQGPKLLIQFQNNGVVDDSQLPKDRFSAERLKGVDSTLKIQPAKLEDSAVYLCASSWTSGSPETQYFGPGTRLLVL.

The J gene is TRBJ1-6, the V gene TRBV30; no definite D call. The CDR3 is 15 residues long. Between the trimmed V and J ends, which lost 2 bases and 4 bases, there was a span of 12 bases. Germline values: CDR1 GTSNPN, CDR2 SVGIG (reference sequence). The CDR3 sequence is CAWSSGRRYNSPLHF. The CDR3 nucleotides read TGTGCCTGGAGTTCTGGCAGGAGGTATAATTCACCCCTCCACTTT.

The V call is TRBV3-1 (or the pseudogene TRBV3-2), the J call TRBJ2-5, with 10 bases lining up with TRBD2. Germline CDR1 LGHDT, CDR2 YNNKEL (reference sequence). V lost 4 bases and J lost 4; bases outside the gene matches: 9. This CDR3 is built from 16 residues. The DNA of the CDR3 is TGTGCCAGCAGCCGAGCGGGGGGGGGAGGCACAGAGACCCAGTACTTC. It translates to CASSRAGGGGTETQYF.

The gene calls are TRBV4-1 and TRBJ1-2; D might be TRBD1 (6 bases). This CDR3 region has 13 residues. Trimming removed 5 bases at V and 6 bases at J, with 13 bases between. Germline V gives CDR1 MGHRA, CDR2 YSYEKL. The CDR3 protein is CASSFRGADGYTF. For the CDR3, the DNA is TGCGCCAGCAGCTTCAGGGGTGCCGATGGCTACACCTTC.

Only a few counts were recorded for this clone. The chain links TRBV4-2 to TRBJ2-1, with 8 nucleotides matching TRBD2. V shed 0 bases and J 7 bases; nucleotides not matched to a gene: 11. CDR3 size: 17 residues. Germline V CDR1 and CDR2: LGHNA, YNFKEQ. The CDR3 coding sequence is TGTGCCAGCAGCCAAGATAGGTGGCCGGGAGGGCGTAATGAGCAGTTCTTC. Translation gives CASSQDRWPGGRNEQFF.

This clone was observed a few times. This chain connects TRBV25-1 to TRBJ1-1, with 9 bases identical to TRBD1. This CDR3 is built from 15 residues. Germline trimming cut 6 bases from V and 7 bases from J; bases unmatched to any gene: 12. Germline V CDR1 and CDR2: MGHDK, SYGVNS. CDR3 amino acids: CASRAPDRGLGEAFF. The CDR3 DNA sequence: TGTGCCAGCAGGGCCCCCGACAGGGGGTTGGGTGAAGCTTTCTTT.

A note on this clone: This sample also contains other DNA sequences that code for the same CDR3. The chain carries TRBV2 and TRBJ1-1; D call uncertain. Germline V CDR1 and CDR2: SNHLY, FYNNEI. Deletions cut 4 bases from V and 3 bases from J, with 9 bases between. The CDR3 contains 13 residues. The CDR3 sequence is CASSASRDTEAFF. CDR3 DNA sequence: TGTGCCAGCAGTGCCAGTCGGGACACTGAAGCTTTCTTT.

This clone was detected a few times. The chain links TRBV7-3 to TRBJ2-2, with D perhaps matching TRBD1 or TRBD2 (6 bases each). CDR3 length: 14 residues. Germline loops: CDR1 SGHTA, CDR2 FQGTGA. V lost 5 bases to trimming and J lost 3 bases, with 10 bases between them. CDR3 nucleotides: TGTGCCAGCAGCGTAAGGGGGGACACCGGGGAGCTGTTTTTT. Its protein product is CASSVRGDTGELFF.

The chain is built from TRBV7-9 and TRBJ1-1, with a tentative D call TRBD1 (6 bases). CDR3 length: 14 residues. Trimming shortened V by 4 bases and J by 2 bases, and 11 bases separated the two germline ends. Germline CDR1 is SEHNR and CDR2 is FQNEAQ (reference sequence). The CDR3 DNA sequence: TGTGCCAGCAGCTCAGGGGCAGAAAACACTGAAGCTTTCTTT. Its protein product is CASSSGAENTEAFF.